A single sample gave rise to the 8 T cell receptor beta chains below, sequenced in a study of blood T cell repertoires in COVID-19. This table comes from immunoSEQ multiplex PCR, and its TCRdb copy is limited to in-frame clones, with some not included. Found here are approximately 170,000 clones, around 82% of them singletons; the top ten hold 9.5% to 11%. The sequenced sample was peripheral blood. The receptors derive from a man between 60 and 75 years old with active or convalescent COVID-19.

The chain employs TRBV28 and TRBJ1-4, with 9 bases lining up with TRBD1. J gave up 8 bases and V 4 bases, and 8 bases lay outside the gene matches. The CDR3 totals 15 residues. Germline CDR1 MDHEN, CDR2 SYDVKM. The CDR3 coding sequence is TGTGCCAGCAGTTCAACCGGGACAGGGCCCGAAAAACTGTTTTTT. Translating it yields CASSSTGTGPEKLFF.

V is TRBV20-1 and J is TRBJ1-5; D might be TRBD1 (5 bases). This CDR3 has 16 residues. V was cut by 5 bases and J by 4 bases, with 21 bases left in between. Germline CDR1 DFQATT, CDR2 SNEGSKA (reference sequence). The CDR3 DNA is TGCAGTGCTCGTGGGGGTGTTCCGGGGGGTAATCAGCCCCAGCATTTT. Amino acids: CSARGGVPGGNQPQHF.

Comments on this clone: The same CDR3 also results from other DNA sequences found in this sample. This rearrangement joins TRBV12-3 or TRBV12-4 to TRBJ2-5; a weak D match, TRBD2 (6 bases). This CDR3 spans 12 amino acids. V was shortened by 4 bases and J by 5 bases, with 8 bases between the two germline ends. CDR3 in DNA: TGTGCCAGCAGTTCGCGGGGCGAGACCCAGTACTTC. It specifies CASSSRGETQYF.

This clone has a single count. The chain has TRBV6-4 and TRBJ2-1, with 12 bases identical to TRBD1. This CDR3 has 16 amino acids. After removal of 4 bases from V and 8 bases from J, the junction contained 9 bases not matched to a gene. CDR1 and CDR2 from the germline V gene are MRHNA and SNTAGT. Here the CDR3 reads CASSAQPGQGAYEQFF. The CDR3 DNA follows: TGTGCCAGCAGTGCCCAACCGGGACAGGGGGCCTATGAGCAGTTCTTC.

This clone has a single count. The chain recombines TRBV10-3 with TRBJ1-2, with 9 nucleotides matching TRBD1. V lost 8 bases, J lost 2 bases, and 3 bases stayed unmatched. Germline CDR1 is ENHRY and CDR2 is SYGVKD. The CDR3 sequence is 13 residues long. The CDR3 protein is CAIGGQGNYGYTF. In DNA form, the CDR3 reads TGTGCCATCGGAGGACAGGGGAACTATGGCTACACCTTC.

The genes are TRBV2 and TRBJ1-1; TRBD1 might be the D (5 bases). Germline CDR1 reads SNHLY; CDR2 reads FYNNEI. The CDR3 is 15 amino acids. Trimming stripped 10 bases from V and 5 bases from J, with 23 bases between. The chain's CDR3 is CATSKPLSRATEAFF. Written as DNA, the CDR3 is TGTGCCACGTCGAAACCCCTGAGCAGGGCGACTGAAGCTTTCTTT.

This clone was seen a handful of times. The V and J genes are TRBV10-2 and TRBJ2-3; 8 bases match TRBD1. The CDR3 is made up of 16 amino acids. V lost 6 bases, J lost 0 bases, and 8 bases stayed unmatched. Germline-derived CDR1 and CDR2 are WSHSY and SAAADI. CDR3 sequence reads: CASSRSRTGSTDTQYF. The CDR3 DNA sequence: TGCGCCAGCAGCAGAAGCCGGACAGGGAGCACAGATACGCAGTATTTT.

The chain carries TRBV18 and TRBJ1-3; D may be TRBD1 (5 bases). The CDR3 has 18 amino acids. Germline CDR1 reads KGHSH; CDR2 reads LQKENI. Trimming stripped 1 base from V and 0 bases from J, with 16 bases between. The CDR3 sequence: CASSPLQQAPSSGNTIYF. CDR3 sequence (DNA): TGTGCCAGCTCACCACTCCAACAGGCCCCCAGCTCTGGAAACACCATATATTTT.